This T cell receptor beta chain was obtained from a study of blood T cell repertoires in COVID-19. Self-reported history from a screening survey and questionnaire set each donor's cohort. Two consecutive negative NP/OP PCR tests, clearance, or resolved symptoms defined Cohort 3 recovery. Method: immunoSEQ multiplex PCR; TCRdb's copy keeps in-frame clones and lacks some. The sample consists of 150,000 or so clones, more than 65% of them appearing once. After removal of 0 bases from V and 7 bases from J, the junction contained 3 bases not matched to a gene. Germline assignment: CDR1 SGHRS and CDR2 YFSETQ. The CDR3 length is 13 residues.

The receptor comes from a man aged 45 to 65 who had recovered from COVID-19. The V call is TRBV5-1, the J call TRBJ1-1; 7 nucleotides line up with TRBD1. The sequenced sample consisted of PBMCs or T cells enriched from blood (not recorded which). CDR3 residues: CASSLGTGNEAFF. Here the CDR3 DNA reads TGCGCCAGCAGCTTGGGGACAGGCAATGAAGCTTTCTTT. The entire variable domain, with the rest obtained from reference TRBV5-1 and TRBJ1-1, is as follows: KAGVTQTPRYLIKTRGQQVTLSCSPISGHRSVSWYQQTPGQGLQFLFEYFSETQRNKGNFPGRFSGRQFSNSRSEMNVSTLELGDSALYLCASSLGTGNEAFFGQGTRLTVV.